A selection of T cell receptor beta chains follows, all from one sample in a study of blood T cell repertoires in COVID-19. Only in-frame clones appear in the TCRdb table, and some are missing; sequencing was by immunoSEQ multiplex PCR. This table has some 400,000 clones, roughly nine tenths appearing once. Sequenced: PBMCs or T cells enriched from blood (not recorded which). Source of these receptors: a woman in her 40s who had been exposed to COVID-19. CDR3s include the opening cysteine and the closing phenylalanine or tryptophan. The D gene is left open where the match is weak. Rows give clone size only sometimes, using once, few, many, or a class for an expanded clone.

TGTGCCAGCAGCTTAGCAGGCATATCTAGCACAGATACGCAGTATTTT,CASSLAGISSTDTQYF,NA,TRBJ2-3,TRBV11-3,NA
TGTGCCAGTAGCCGGACAGGGGGCAGGTACGAGCAGTACTTC,CASSRTGGRYEQYF,TRBD1,TRBJ2-7,TRBV19,NA
TGTGCCAGCAGCTTGGGACAGGAGATCTATGGCTACACCTTC,CASSLGQEIYGYTF,NA,TRBJ1-2,TRBV5-4,NA
TGTGCCAGCAGCGAGAGGAAAGAAGCTTTCTTT,CASSERKEAFF,NA,TRBJ1-1,TRBV5-6,once
TGCGCCAGCAGCTCTACAGGGGGGGATTCACCCCTCCACTTT,CASSSTGGDSPLHF,TRBD1,TRBJ1-6,TRBV5-1,NA
TGTGCCGGGCTGACTAGCGGGGGGGCCCATGAGCAGTTCTTC,CAGLTSGGAHEQFF,TRBD2,TRBJ2-1,TRBV6-5,NA
TGTGCCAGCAGCGAGGGACATAGCCCTGAAGCTTTCTTT,CASSEGHSPEAFF,NA,TRBJ1-1,TRBV5-5,NA
TGTGCCACCAGCAGAGGGGGACTAGCGGGGCCCGAGCAGTACTTC,CATSRGGLAGPEQYF,TRBD2,TRBJ2-7,TRBV15,once
TGTGCCAGTAGTATACGGGGAGCGGGTCTTAGCACAGATACGCAGTATTTT,CASSIRGAGLSTDTQYF,NA,TRBJ2-3,TRBV19,NA
TGTGCCTGGAGTTTGACAGATGGCTACACCTTC,CAWSLTDGYTF,NA,TRBJ1-2,TRBV30,NA
TGTGCCAGCAGCCAACTCTGGGGACAGGCAACGCCACGTACCTACGAGCAGTACTTC,CASSQLWGQATPRTYEQYF,TRBD1,TRBJ2-7,TRBV7-9,NA
TGTGCCAGCCTAAACAGGGGTAATAATGAAAAACTGTTTTTT,CASLNRGNNEKLFF,TRBD1,TRBJ1-4,TRBV19,NA
TGTGCCAGCAGCTTAGCGGCGGCCAGCAGATTTGGAAACACCATATATTTT,CASSLAAASRFGNTIYF,NA,TRBJ1-3,TRBV7-6,NA
TGTGCCAGCAGTGCCAGCTCGAGCGGGGCCTACAATGAGCAGTTCTTC,CASSASSSGAYNEQFF,TRBD2,TRBJ2-1,TRBV6-1,few
TGTGCCTGGAAAGGTTTAGGGGCCTCTGGAAACACCATATATTTT,CAWKGLGASGNTIYF,NA,TRBJ1-3,TRBV30,NA
TGTGCCAGCCGTTTTTCAGGAGCGGGGGGCGATCAGCCCCAGCATTTT,CASRFSGAGGDQPQHF,NA,TRBJ1-5,TRBV6-2/TRBV6-3,NA
TGTGCCAGCAGGGCGACAGGGGAGAATGGCTACACCTTC,CASRATGENGYTF,TRBD1,TRBJ1-2,TRBV27,once
TGTGCCAGCAGTTACGAGGGTGTGGCTGGCTACACCTTC,CASSYEGVAGYTF,NA,TRBJ1-2,TRBV6-2/TRBV6-3,NA
TGTGCCAGTAGTATAGATGACAGGACCTACGAGCAGTACTTC,CASSIDDRTYEQYF,NA,TRBJ2-7,TRBV19,NA
TGTGCCAGCCGGGTGGGATGGGACAGAACCCTGACTAGCACAGATACGCAGTATTTT,CASRVGWDRTLTSTDTQYF,TRBD1,TRBJ2-3,TRBV7-2,once
TGTGCCAGCAGCTTAGGAGGGACAGCCAAAGAGCAGTACTTC,CASSLGGTAKEQYF,TRBD1,TRBJ2-7,TRBV11-2,NA
TGCGCCAGCAGCTTGGACGGTTCTGGAAACACCATATATTTT,CASSLDGSGNTIYF,NA,TRBJ1-3,TRBV5-1,NA
TGTGCCAGCAGCGTAGAGGGGGTAGTCACAGATACGCAGTATTTT,CASSVEGVVTDTQYF,NA,TRBJ2-3,TRBV9,NA
TGTGCCTGGAGGGGCACAGGGACAAACACTGAAGCTTTCTTT,CAWRGTGTNTEAFF,NA,TRBJ1-1,TRBV30,NA
TGTGCCTGGACCAGGGGGCAAGGAAACACCATATATTTT,CAWTRGQGNTIYF,TRBD1,TRBJ1-3,TRBV30,NA
TGCGCCAGCAGCGTGACAGGGTTGTACACCGGGGAGCTGTTTTTT,CASSVTGLYTGELFF,TRBD1,TRBJ2-2,TRBV5-1,NA
TGTGCCAGCTCACCGACAGGGGGTGGGACTGAAGCTTTCTTT,CASSPTGGGTEAFF,TRBD1,TRBJ1-1,TRBV18,NA
TGTGCTTGGAGGAAGGGGTCGGTTTTTGGCACTGAAGCTTTCTTT,CAWRKGSVFGTEAFF,NA,TRBJ1-1,TRBV30,NA
TGCGCCAGCAGCCAAGCGTCCAGGACCTACGAGCAGTACTTC,CASSQASRTYEQYF,NA,TRBJ2-7,TRBV4-3,NA
TGTGCCAGCAGCTCACAGGGGGCCAACACTGAAGCTTTCTTT,CASSSQGANTEAFF,TRBD1,TRBJ1-1,TRBV6-5,NA
TGTGCCAGCAGCTTAGCCGGACTAGCGCAAGAGACCCAGTACTTC,CASSLAGLAQETQYF,TRBD2,TRBJ2-5,TRBV7-9,NA
TGCAGCGTTGATAAAGGGGAAGGTGGAAGGGGCTATGGCTACACCTTC,CSVDKGEGGRGYGYTF,NA,TRBJ1-2,TRBV29-1,NA
TGTGCCAGCAGCCCGACAGGGTCTGGAAACACCATATATTTT,CASSPTGSGNTIYF,TRBD1,TRBJ1-3,TRBV14,NA
TGTGCCAGCAGCGGCGGGACAGGAGGCAATCAGCCCCAGCATTTT,CASSGGTGGNQPQHF,TRBD1,TRBJ1-5,TRBV9,NA
TGTGCCAGTGGGAGACAGGGAGATTCACCCCTCCACTTT,CASGRQGDSPLHF,TRBD1,TRBJ1-6,TRBV19,few
TGTGCCAGCAGTGAGGGCAGAAATTCACCCCTCCACTTT,CASSEGRNSPLHF,NA,TRBJ1-6,TRBV2,NA
TGTGCCAGCAGTCGCTATGGGACAGTCGGGGAAAAACTGTTTTTT,CASSRYGTVGEKLFF,TRBD1,TRBJ1-4,TRBV6-5,NA
TGCGCCAGCAGCCTGACAGGGAACTACGAGCAGTACTTC,CASSLTGNYEQYF,TRBD1,TRBJ2-7,TRBV5-1,NA
TGTGCCAGCAGCTTGGGGGGGCGGTTGGATCAGCCCCAGCATTTT,CASSLGGRLDQPQHF,NA,TRBJ1-5,TRBV5-8,NA
TGTGCCAGCAGCATAGGGGACAGGGCTAGGCAGCCCCAGCATTTT,CASSIGDRARQPQHF,TRBD1,TRBJ1-5,TRBV5-8,few
TGTGCCAGCTCACCAAACCGCAGGGGAGTGTACTTC,CASSPNRRGVYF,NA,TRBJ2-7,TRBV18,NA
TGTGCCAGCAGCCAAGATCTTTGGACTAGCGGGCCGGAAGAGACCCAGTACTTC,CASSQDLWTSGPEETQYF,TRBD2,TRBJ2-5,TRBV3-1/TRBV3-2,NA
TGTGCCAGCACAAACAGGGGAAGGGCCCAGTACTTC,CASTNRGRAQYF,TRBD1,TRBJ2-5,TRBV7-9,NA
TGCAGCGGGGGCGAGGGGGGGTTTGGTGGCTACACCTTC,CSGGEGGFGGYTF,NA,TRBJ1-2,TRBV29-1,NA
TGCGCCAGCAGCTTTACGGGACAGGGGAACACTGAAGCTTTCTTT,CASSFTGQGNTEAFF,TRBD1,TRBJ1-1,TRBV5-1,NA
TGCGCCAGCAGCTTCCGCGGGGACGGCGGTAATACGCAGTATTTT,CASSFRGDGGNTQYF,NA,TRBJ2-3,TRBV5-1,NA
TGTGCCAGCTCGTCAACAGGGATTGGGGAAAACACCATATATTTT,CASSSTGIGENTIYF,NA,TRBJ1-3,TRBV18,NA